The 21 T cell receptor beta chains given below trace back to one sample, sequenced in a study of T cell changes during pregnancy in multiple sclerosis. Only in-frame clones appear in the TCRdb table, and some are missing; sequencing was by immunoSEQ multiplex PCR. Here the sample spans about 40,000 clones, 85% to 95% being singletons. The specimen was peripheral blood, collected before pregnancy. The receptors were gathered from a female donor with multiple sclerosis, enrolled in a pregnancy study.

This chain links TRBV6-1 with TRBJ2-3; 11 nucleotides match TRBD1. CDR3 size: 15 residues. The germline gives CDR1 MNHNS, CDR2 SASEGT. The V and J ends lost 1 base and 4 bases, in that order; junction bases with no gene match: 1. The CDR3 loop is CASSEGTGGADTQYF. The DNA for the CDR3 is TGTGCCAGCAGTGAAGGGACAGGGGGCGCAGATACGCAGTATTTT.

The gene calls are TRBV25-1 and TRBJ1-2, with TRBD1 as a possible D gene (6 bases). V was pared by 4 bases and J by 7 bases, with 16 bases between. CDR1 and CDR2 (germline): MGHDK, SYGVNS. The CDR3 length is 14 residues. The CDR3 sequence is CASSVTGGFVGYTF. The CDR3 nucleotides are TGTGCCAGCAGTGTGACAGGAGGTTTCGTTGGCTACACCTTC.

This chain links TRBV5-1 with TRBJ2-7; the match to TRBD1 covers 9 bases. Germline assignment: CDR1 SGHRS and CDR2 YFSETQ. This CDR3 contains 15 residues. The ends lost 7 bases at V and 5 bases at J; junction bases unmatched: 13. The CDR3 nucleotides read TGCGCCAGCGGCTACACAATAGGACAGGGGAACGAGCAGTACTTC. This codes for CASGYTIGQGNEQYF.

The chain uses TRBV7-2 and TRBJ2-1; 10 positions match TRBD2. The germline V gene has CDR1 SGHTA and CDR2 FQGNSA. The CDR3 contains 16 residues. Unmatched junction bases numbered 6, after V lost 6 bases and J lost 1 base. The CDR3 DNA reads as TGTGCCAGCAGGCCTGCACTAGCGGGATCCTACAATGAGCAGTTCTTC. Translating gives CASRPALAGSYNEQFF.

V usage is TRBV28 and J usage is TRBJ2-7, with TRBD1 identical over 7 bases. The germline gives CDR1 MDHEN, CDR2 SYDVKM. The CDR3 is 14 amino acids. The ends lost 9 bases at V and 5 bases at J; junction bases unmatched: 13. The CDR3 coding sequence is TGTGCCAGTCCCCCCCGACAGGGATTCCACGAGCAGTACTTC. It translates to CASPPRQGFHEQYF.

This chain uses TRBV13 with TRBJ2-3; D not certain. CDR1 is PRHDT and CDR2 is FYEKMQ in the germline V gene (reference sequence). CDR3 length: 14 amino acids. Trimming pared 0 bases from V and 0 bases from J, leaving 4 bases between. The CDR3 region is CASSLGVSTDTQYF. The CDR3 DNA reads TGTGCCAGCAGCTTAGGCGTCAGCACAGATACGCAGTATTTT.

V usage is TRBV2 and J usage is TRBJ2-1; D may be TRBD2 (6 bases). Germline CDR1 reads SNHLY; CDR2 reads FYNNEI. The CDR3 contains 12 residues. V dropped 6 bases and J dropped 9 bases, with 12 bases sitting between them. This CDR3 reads CASRVTSGEQFF. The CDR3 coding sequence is TGTGCCAGCAGGGTGACTAGTGGTGAGCAGTTCTTC.

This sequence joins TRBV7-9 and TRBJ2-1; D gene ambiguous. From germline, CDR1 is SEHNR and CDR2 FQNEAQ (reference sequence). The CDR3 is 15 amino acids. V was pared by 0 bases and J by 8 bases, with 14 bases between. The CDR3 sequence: CASSLASGSLHEQFF. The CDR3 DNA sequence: TGTGCCAGCAGCTTAGCGTCGGGTAGTCTGCATGAGCAGTTCTTC.

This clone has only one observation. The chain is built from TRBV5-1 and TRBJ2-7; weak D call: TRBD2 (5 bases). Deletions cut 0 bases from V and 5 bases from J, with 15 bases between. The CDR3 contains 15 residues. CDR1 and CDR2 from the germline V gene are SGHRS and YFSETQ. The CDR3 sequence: CASSLVVGVFNEQYF. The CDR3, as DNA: TGCGCCAGCAGCTTGGTGGTCGGGGTTTTCAACGAGCAGTACTTC.

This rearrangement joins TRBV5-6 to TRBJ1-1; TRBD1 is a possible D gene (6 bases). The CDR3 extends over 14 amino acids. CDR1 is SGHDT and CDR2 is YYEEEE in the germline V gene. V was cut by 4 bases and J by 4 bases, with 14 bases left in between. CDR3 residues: CASSPTGLLTEAFF. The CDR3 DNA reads TGTGCCAGCAGCCCCACAGGGCTGCTCACTGAAGCTTTCTTT.

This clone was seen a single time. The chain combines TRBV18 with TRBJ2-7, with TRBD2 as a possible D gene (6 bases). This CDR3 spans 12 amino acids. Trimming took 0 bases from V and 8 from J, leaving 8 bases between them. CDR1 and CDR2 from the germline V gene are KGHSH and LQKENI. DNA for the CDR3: TGTGCCAGCTCACCACCGGAGGGGAAGCAGTACTTC. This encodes CASSPPEGKQYF.

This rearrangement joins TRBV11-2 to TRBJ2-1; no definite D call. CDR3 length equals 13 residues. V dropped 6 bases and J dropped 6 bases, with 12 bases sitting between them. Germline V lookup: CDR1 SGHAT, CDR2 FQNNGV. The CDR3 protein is CASSFVVGNEQFF. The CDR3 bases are TGTGCCAGCAGTTTCGTAGTCGGCAATGAGCAGTTCTTC.

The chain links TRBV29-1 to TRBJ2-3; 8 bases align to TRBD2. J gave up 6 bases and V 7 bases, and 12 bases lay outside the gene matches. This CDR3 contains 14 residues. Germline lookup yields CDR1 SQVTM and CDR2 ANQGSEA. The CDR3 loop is CSAREAGEVDTQYF. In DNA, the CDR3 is TGCAGCGCCCGGGAAGCGGGAGAAGTGGATACGCAGTATTTT.

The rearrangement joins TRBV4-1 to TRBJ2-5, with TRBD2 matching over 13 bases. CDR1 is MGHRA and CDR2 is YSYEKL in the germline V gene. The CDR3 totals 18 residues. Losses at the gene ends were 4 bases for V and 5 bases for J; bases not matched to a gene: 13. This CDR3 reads CASSPQLAGGGGAETQYF. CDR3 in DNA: TGCGCCAGCAGCCCACAACTAGCGGGAGGGGGAGGCGCTGAGACCCAGTACTTC.

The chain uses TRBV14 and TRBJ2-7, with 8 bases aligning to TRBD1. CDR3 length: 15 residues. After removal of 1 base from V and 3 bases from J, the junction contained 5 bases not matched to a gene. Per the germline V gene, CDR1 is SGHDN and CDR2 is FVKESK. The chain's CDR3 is CASSQGVGTGYEQYF. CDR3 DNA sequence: TGTGCCAGCAGCCAAGGGGTCGGGACAGGCTACGAGCAGTACTTC.

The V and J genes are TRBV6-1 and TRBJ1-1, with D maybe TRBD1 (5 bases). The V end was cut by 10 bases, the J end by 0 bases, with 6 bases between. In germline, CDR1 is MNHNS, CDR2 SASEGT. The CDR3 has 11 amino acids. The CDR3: CATGLNTEAFF. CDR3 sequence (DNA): TGTGCCACAGGGTTGAACACTGAAGCTTTCTTT.

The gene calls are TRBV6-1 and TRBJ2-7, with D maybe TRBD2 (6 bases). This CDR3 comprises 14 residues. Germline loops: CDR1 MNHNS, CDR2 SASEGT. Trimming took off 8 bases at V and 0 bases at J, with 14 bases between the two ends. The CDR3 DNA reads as TGTGCCAGCCTGCGGGGCCCCAACTCCTACGAGCAGTACTTC. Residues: CASLRGPNSYEQYF.

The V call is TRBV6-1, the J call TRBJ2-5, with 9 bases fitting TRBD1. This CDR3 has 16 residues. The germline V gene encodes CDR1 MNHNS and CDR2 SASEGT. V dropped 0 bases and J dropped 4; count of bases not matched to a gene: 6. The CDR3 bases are TGTGCCAGCAGTGAAGCGCGGTTACAGGGGGCAGAGACCCAGTACTTC. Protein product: CASSEARLQGAETQYF.

The CDR3 nucleotides read TGCGCCAGCAGCTTGGCCGTAGGTGGGGCCACCAATGAGCAGTTCTTC. It specifies CASSLAVGGATNEQFF. The V call is TRBV5-1, the J call TRBJ2-1; D might be TRBD1 (5 bases). The CDR3 is 16 amino acids. Germline CDR1 reads SGHRS; CDR2 reads YFSETQ. V shed 0 bases and J shed 6 bases, with 16 bases lying between them.

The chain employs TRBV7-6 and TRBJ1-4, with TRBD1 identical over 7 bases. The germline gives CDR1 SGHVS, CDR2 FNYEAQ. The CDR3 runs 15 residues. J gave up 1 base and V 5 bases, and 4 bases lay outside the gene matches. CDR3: CASSARQGTNEKLFF. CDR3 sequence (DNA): TGTGCCAGCAGCGCCCGACAGGGAACTAATGAAAAACTGTTTTTT.

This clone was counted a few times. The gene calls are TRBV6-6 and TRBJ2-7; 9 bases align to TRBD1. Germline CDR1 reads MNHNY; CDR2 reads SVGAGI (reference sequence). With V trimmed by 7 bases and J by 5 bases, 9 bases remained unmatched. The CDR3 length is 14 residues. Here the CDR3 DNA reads TGTGCCAGCAAGAGAGGACAGGGGAACCACGAGCAGTACTTC. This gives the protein CASKRGQGNHEQYF.